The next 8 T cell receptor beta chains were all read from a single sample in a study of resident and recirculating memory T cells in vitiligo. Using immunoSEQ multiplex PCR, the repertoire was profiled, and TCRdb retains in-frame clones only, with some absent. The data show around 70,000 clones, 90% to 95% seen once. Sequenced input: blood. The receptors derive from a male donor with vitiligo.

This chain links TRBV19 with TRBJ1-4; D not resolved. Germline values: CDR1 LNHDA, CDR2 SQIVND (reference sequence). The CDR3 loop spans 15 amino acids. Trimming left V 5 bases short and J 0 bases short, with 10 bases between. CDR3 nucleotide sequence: TGTGCCAGTAGTTTCGAGAGAGCAACTAATGAAAAACTGTTTTTT. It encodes CASSFERATNEKLFF.

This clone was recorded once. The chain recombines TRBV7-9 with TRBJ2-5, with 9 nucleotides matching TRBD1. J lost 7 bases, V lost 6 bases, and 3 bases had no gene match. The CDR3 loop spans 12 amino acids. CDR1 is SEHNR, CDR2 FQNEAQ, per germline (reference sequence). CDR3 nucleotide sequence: TGTGCCAGCAGTCGACAGGGGGGGACCCAGTACTTC. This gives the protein CASSRQGGTQYF.

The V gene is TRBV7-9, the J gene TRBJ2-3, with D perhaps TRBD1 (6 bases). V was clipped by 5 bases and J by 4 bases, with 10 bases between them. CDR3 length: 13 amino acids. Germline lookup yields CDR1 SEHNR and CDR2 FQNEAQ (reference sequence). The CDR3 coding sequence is TGTGCCAGCAGCCCTCGGACAGCAGATACGCAGTATTTT. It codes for CASSPRTADTQYF.

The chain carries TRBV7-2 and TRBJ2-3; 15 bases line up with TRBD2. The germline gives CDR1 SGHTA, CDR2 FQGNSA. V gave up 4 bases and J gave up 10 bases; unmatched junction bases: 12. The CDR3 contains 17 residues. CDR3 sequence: CASSSRRTSGGAGPQYF. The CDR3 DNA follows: TGTGCCAGCAGCTCCCGAAGGACTAGCGGGGGGGCCGGGCCGCAGTATTTT.

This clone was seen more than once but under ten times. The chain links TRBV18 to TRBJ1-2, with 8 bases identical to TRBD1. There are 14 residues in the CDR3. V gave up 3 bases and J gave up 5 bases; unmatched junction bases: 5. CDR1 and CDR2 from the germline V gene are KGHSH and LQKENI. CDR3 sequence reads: CASSPDRVLYGYTF. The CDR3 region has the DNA TGTGCCAGCTCACCGGACAGGGTTCTTTATGGCTACACCTTC.

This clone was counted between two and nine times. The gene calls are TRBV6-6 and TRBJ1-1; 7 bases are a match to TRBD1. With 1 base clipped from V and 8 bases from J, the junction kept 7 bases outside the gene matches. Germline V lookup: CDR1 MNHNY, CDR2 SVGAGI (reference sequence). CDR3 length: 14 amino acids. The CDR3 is CASSYFGTAREAFF. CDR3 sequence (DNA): TGTGCCAGCAGTTACTTCGGGACAGCGAGAGAAGCTTTCTTT.

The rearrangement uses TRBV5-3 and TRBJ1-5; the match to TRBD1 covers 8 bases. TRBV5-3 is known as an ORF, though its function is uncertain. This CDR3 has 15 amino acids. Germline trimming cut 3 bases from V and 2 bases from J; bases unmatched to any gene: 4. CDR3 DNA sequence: TGTGCCAGAAGCTCGCCGGGACAGGGCAATCAGCCCCAGCATTTT. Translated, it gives CARSSPGQGNQPQHF.

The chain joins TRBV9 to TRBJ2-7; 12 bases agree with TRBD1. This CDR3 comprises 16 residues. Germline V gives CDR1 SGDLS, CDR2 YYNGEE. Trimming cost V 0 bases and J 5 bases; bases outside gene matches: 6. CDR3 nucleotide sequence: TGTGCCAGCAGCGTAGCTGGGGACAGGGGGCGTCACGAGCAGTACTTC. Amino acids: CASSVAGDRGRHEQYF.